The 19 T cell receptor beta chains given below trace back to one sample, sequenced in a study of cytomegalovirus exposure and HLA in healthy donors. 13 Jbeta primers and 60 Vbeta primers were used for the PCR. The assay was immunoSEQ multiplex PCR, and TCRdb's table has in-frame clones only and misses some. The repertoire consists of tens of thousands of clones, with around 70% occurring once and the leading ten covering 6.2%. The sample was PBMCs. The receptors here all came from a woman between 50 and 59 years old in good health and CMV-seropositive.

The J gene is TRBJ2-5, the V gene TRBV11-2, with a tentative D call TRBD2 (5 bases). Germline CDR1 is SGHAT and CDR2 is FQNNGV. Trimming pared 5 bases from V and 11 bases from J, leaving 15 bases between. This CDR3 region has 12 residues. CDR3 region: CASSPGKLEQYF. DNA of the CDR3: TGTGCCAGCAGCCCGGGGAAGCTTGAGCAGTACTTC.

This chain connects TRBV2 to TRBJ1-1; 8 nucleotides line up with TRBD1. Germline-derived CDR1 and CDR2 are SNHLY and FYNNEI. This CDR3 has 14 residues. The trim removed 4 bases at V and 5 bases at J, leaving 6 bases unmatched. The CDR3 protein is CASSVQGEGTEAFF. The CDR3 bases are TGTGCCAGCAGTGTACAGGGGGAAGGGACTGAAGCTTTCTTT.

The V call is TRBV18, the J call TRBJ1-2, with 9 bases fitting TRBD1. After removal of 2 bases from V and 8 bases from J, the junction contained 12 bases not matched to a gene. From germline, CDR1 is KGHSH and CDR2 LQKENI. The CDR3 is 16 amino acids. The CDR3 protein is CASSPIRQGDRRGYTF. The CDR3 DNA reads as TGTGCCAGCTCACCAATTCGACAGGGGGATCGAAGAGGCTACACCTTC.

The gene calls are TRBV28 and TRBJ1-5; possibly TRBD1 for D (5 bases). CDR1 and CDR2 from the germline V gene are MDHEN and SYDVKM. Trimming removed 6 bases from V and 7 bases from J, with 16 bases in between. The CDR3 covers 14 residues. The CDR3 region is CASRKQERGQPQHF. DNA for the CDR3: TGTGCCAGCAGAAAACAGGAACGAGGACAGCCCCAGCATTTT.

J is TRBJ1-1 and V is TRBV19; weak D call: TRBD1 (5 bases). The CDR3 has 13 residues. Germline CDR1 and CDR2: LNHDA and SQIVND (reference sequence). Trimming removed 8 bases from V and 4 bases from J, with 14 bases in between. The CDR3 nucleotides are TGTGCCAGTTCGGAAGGGGTTGGCACTGAAGCTTTCTTT. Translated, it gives CASSEGVGTEAFF.

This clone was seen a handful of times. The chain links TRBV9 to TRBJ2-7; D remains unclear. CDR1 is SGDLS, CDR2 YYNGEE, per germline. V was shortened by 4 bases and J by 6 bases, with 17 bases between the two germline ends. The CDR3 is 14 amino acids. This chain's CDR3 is CASSRWAQRSEQYF. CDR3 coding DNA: TGTGCCAGCAGCCGTTGGGCCCAACGCTCCGAGCAGTACTTC.

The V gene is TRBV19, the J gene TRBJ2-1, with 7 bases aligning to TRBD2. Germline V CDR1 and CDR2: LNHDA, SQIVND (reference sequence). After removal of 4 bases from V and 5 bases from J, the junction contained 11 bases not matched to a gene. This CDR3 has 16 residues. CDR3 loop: CASSKGIWRENNEQFF. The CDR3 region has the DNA TGTGCCAGTAGTAAAGGGATCTGGCGGGAGAACAATGAGCAGTTCTTC. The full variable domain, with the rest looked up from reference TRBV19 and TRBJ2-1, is DGGITQSPKYLFRKEGQNVTLSCEQNLNHDAMYWYRQDPGQGLRLIYYSQIVNDFQKGDIAEGYSVSREKKESFPLTVTSAQKNPTAFYLCASSKGIWRENNEQFFGPGTRLTVL.

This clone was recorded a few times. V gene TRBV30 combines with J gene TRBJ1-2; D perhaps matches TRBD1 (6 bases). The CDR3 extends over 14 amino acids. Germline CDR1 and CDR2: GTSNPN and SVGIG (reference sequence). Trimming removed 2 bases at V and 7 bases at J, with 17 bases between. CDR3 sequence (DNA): TGTGCCTGGAGTCGATTACTAACAGGGCCTGGCTACACCTTC. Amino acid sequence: CAWSRLLTGPGYTF.

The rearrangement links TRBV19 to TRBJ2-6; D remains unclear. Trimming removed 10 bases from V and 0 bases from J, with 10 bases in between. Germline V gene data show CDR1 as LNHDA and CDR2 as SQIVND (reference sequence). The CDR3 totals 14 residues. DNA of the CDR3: TGTGCCACCTTATCCCTCTCTGGGGCCAACGTCCTGACTTTC. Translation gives CATLSLSGANVLTF. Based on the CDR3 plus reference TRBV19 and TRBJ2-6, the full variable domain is DGGITQSPKYLFRKEGQNVTLSCEQNLNHDAMYWYRQDPGQGLRLIYYSQIVNDFQKGDIAEGYSVSREKKESFPLTVTSAQKNPTAFYLCATLSLSGANVLTFGAGSRLTVL.

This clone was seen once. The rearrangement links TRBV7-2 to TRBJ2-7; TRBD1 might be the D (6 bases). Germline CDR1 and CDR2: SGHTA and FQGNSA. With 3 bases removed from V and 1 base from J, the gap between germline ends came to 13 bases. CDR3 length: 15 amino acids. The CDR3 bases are TGTGCCAGCAGCTTCAGCGTGGGACAATCCTACGAGCAGTACTTC. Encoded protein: CASSFSVGQSYEQYF.

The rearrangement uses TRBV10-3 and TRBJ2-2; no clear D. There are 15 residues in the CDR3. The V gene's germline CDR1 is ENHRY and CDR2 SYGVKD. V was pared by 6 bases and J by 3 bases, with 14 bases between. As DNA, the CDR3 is TGTGCCATCAGCCCCGACTCCCGGGACACCGGGGAGCTGTTTTTT. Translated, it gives CAISPDSRDTGELFF.

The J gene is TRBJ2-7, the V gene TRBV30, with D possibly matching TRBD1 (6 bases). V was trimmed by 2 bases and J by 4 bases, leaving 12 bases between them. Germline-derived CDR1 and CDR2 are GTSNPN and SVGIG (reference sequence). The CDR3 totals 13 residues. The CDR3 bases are TGTGCCTGGAGTAAAGGGGGACAATACGAGCAGTACTTC. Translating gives CAWSKGGQYEQYF.

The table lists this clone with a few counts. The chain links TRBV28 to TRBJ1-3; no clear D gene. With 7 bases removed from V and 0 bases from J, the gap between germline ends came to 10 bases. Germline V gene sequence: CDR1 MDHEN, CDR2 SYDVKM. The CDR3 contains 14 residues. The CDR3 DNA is TGTGCCAGCACCCGAAGCTACTCTGGAAACACCATATATTTT. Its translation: CASTRSYSGNTIYF.

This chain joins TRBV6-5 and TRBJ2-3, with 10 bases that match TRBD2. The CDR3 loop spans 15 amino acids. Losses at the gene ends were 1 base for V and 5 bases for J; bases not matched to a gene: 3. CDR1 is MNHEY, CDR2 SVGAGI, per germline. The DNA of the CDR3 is TGTGCCAGCAGTTACTGGAGCGGGAGGGAAGATACGCAGTATTTT. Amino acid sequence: CASSYWSGREDTQYF.

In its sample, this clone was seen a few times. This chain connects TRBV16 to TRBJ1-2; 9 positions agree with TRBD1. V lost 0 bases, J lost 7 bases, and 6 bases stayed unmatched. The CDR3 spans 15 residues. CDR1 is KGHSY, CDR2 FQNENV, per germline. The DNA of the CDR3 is TGTGCCAGCAGCCAATCGGGCGGGACAGGGAGTGGCTACACCTTC. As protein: CASSQSGGTGSGYTF.

In DNA form, the CDR3 reads TGTGCCAGTAGAGAACCGAGCGGGAGAGCCGATACGCAGTATTTT. It is translated as CASREPSGRADTQYF. The V and J genes are TRBV19 and TRBJ2-3, with TRBD2 matching 8 bases. J gave up 6 bases and V 6 bases, and 11 bases lay outside the gene matches. The CDR3 extends over 15 amino acids. CDR1 LNHDA and CDR2 SQIVND come from the germline V gene (reference sequence).

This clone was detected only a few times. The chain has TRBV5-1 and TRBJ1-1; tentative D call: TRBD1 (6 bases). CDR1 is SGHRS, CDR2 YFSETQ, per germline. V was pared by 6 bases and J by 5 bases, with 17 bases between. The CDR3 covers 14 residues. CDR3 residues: CASIPGPQGTEAFF. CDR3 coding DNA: TGCGCCAGCATCCCGGGGCCTCAGGGGACTGAAGCTTTCTTT.

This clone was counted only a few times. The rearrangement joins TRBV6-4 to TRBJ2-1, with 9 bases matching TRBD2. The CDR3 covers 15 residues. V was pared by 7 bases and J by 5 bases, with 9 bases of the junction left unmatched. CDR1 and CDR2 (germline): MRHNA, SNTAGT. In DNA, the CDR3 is TGTGCCAGCACCCCGACTAGCGGAGATCACAATGAGCAGTTCTTC. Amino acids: CASTPTSGDHNEQFF.

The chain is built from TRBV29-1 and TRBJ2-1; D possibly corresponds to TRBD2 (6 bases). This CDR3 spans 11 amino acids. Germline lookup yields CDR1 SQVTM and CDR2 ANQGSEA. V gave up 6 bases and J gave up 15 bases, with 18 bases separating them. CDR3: CSVVRAGIRFF. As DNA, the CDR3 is TGCAGCGTAGTGAGGGCGGGGATACGGTTCTTC.